This T cell receptor (beta chain) was identified in a study of blood T cell repertoires in COVID-19. The repertoire was sequenced with immunoSEQ multiplex PCR; TCRdb's copy has only in-frame clones and lacks some. The sample consists of approximately 300,000 clones, around nine tenths of them appearing once. The specimen sequenced was PBMCs or T cells enriched from blood (not recorded which). The clonotype comes from a woman aged 25 to 39 who had been exposed to COVID-19.

The CDR3 loop is CASSLGDRDRTEAFF. DNA for the CDR3: TGCGCCAGCAGCTTGGGGGACAGAGATCGGACTGAAGCTTTCTTT. The chain has TRBV5-1 and TRBJ1-1; 7 positions match TRBD1. V shed 0 bases, J shed 5 bases, and the junction held 7 bases outside the gene matches. Germline CDR1 and CDR2: SGHRS and YFSETQ. The CDR3 runs 15 residues.